Sequencing of this TCR beta chain was carried out in a study of CD8+ T cells in alopecia areata. A note on this clone: The antigen is unknown.

Peripheral blood, together with lesional scalp punch biopsies, was collected from alopecia areata patients. PBMCs were stained for CD3, CD4 and CD8, and CD4+ and CD8+ T cells were sorted. Extracted RNA was reverse transcribed into cDNA, the sequencing template. Assay: immunoSEQ multiplex PCR; the TCRdb copy retains only in-frame clones and omits some. The sample has tens of thousands of clones; just over 50% are singletons. Germline CDR1 reads SQVTM; CDR2 reads ANQGSEA. V was pared by 6 bases and J by 2 bases, with 14 bases between. The CDR3 has 13 residues. Study conclusions and caveats: Normal scalp showed lower clonality than lesional scalp, especially alopecia totalis/universalis.

The sequence was obtained from a human donor with alopecia areata. Sequencing used NKG2D-high CD8+ T cells sorted from blood. The V call is TRBV29-1, the J call TRBJ2-7; tentative D call: TRBD2 (6 bases). CDR3 loop: CSVGGRTPYEQYF. The CDR3 DNA reads as TGCAGCGTGGGGGGACGAACTCCCTACGAGCAGTACTTC.